This is a list of T cell receptor beta chains from one sample in a study of cytomegalovirus exposure and HLA in healthy donors. This table comes from immunoSEQ multiplex PCR, and its TCRdb copy is limited to in-frame clones, with some not included. This table has about 150,000 clones, 76% appearing once. The specimen sequenced was PBMCs. Receptor source: a woman between 40 and 50 years old in good health and CMV-seronegative. The CDR3 runs from the conserved cysteine through the conserved F or W. Fields, in order: D gene, V gene, clone size, J gene, CDR3 protein, CDR3 DNA. D genes are given only for firm matches. A clone size is listed for some rows: how often the clone was seen (once, few, many), or a class if it is expanded.

NA,TRBV28,once,TRBJ2-7,CASSFILGTPYEQYF,TGTGCCAGCAGTTTTATCCTGGGGACACCCTACGAGCAGTACTTC
NA,TRBV6-1,NA,TRBJ1-5,CASSEMTGPFQPQHF,TGTGCCAGCAGTGAAATGACGGGTCCGTTTCAGCCCCAGCATTTT
NA,TRBV5-4,NA,TRBJ1-1,CASSLVDGGRGRTEAFF,TGTGCCAGCAGCTTGGTTGACGGTGGCAGGGGACGAACTGAAGCTTTCTTT
TRBD2,TRBV19,NA,TRBJ2-1,CASSIMLAVYNEQFF,TGTGCCAGTAGTATAATGCTAGCGGTCTACAATGAGCAGTTCTTC
TRBD1,TRBV5-1,NA,TRBJ2-5,CASSLSGWGAGQGLRYQYF,TGCGCCAGCAGCTTGTCTGGTTGGGGGGCTGGACAGGGGCTACGGTACCAGTACTTC
TRBD2,TRBV6-1,NA,TRBJ2-3,CASSVAGGGTDTQYF,TGTGCCAGCAGTGTAGCGGGAGGCGGCACAGATACGCAGTATTTT
NA,TRBV30,NA,TRBJ2-1,CAGEGAGGNEQFF,TGTGCCGGAGAGGGGGCTGGGGGGAATGAGCAGTTCTTC
NA,TRBV11-2,NA,TRBJ2-1,CASSRMASAGEWQFF,TGTGCCAGCAGCCGGATGGCTAGCGCCGGCGAGTGGCAGTTCTTC
TRBD1,TRBV27,NA,TRBJ1-1,CASSTGGFVNTEAFF,TGTGCCAGTTCAACAGGGGGCTTCGTGAACACTGAAGCTTTCTTT
TRBD1,TRBV6-5,NA,TRBJ2-1,CASSYSGQGYNEQFF,TGTGCCAGCAGTTACTCGGGACAGGGTTACAATGAGCAGTTCTTC
NA,TRBV30,NA,TRBJ2-7,CAWGVRSYEQYF,TGTGCCTGGGGTGTCCGCTCCTACGAGCAGTACTTC
NA,TRBV7-9,NA,TRBJ2-3,CASSLFGGEDTQYF,TGTGCCAGCAGCTTATTCGGGGGAGAAGATACGCAGTATTTT
NA,TRBV6-1,NA,TRBJ1-5,CASSEAGGAQPQHF,TGTGCCAGCAGTGAAGCGGGGGGAGCTCAGCCCCAGCATTTT
NA,TRBV6-5,NA,TRBJ2-7,CASSWTAAYEQYF,TGTGCCAGCAGTTGGACAGCGGCCTACGAGCAGTACTTC
NA,TRBV28,few,TRBJ2-7,CASSSLGETYEQYF,TGTGCCAGCAGCTCCCTTGGAGAGACCTACGAGCAGTACTTC
NA,TRBV6-6,NA,TRBJ1-6,CASSSGGKGSPLHF,TGTGCCAGCAGTTCCGGGGGGAAAGGTTCACCCCTCCACTTT